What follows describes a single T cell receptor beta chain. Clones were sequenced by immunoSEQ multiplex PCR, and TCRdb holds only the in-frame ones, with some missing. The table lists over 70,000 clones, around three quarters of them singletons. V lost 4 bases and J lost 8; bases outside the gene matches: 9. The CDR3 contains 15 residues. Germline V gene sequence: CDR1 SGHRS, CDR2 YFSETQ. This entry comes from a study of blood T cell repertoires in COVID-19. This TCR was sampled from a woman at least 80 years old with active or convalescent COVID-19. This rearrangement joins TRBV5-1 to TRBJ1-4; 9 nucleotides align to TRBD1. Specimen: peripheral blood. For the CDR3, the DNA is TGCGCCAGCAGCGACCCACAGGGGGCGCGGGAAAAACTGTTTTTT. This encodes CASSDPQGAREKLFF.